One T cell receptor (beta chain) is described in this entry. TCRdb reprocessed the 5' RACE reads with MiXCR, giving one entry per CDR3 protein. The profile shows tens of thousands of distinct CDR3 sequences, about 12% of them singletons. Per the germline V gene, CDR1 is SQVTM and CDR2 is ANQGSEA. The V and J ends lost 6 bases and 4 bases respectively, with 13 bases between them. The CDR3 length is 13 residues. The source of the sample is a study of early T cells in non-severe SARS-CoV-2 infection. Study as a whole: The sequenced material was bulk RNA from unsorted whole blood, and its chains were unpaired.

The sequencing sample was made of whole blood. The TCR sequence derives from an adult who was a healthcare worker with PCR-confirmed SARS-CoV-2 infection or an uninfected control (not recorded which). J is TRBJ1-3 and V is TRBV29-1; perhaps TRBD1 as D (6 bases). The CDR3 nucleotides read TGCAGCGTGAGGGGGTTCGGAGGAAACACCATATATTTT. This encodes CSVRGFGGNTIYF.